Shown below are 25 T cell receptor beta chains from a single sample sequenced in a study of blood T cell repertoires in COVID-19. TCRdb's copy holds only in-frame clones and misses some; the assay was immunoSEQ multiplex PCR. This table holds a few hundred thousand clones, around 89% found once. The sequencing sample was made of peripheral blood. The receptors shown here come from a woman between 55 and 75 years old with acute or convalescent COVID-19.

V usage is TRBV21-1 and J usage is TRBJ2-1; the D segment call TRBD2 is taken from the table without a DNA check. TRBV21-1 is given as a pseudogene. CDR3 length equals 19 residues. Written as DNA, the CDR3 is TGTGCCAGCAGCCGGGGGGGCCTAGCGGAATTTAGCTCCTACAATGAGCAGTTCTTC. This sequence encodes CASSRGGLAEFSSYNEQFF.

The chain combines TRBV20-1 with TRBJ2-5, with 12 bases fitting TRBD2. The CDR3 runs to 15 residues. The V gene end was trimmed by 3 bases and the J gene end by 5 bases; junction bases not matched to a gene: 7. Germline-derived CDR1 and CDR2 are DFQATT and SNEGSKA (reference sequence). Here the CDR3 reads CSASRTSGEFETQYF. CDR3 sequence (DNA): TGCAGTGCTAGTAGGACTAGCGGGGAGTTTGAGACCCAGTACTTC.

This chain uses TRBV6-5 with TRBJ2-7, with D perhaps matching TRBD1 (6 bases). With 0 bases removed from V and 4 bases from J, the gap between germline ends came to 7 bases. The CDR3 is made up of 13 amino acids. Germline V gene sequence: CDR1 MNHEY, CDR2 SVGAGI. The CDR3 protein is CASSYSRGYEQYF. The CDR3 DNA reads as TGTGCCAGCAGTTACTCGAGGGGGTACGAGCAGTACTTC.

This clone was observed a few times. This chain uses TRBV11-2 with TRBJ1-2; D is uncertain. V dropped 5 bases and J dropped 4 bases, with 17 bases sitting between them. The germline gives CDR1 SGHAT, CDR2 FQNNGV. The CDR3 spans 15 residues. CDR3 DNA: TGTGCCAGCAGCGCCAGTGGCGGGGTCATCTATGGCTACACCTTC. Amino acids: CASSASGGVIYGYTF.

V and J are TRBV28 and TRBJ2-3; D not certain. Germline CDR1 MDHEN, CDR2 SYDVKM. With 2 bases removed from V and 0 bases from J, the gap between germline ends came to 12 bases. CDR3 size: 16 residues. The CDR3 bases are TGTGCCAGCAGTTTACGAAGACTCCTGAGCACAGATACGCAGTATTTT. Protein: CASSLRRLLSTDTQYF.

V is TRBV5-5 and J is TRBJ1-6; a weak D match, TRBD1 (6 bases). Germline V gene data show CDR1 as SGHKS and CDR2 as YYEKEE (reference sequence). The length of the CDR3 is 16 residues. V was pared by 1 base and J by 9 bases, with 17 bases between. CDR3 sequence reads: CASSLQVGRGASPLHF. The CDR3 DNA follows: TGTGCCAGCAGCTTGCAAGTTGGGAGGGGGGCTTCACCCCTCCACTTT.

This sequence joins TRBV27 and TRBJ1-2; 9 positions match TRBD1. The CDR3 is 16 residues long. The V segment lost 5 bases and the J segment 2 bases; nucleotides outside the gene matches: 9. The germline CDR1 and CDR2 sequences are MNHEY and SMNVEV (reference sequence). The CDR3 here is CASSPLGQGANYGYTF. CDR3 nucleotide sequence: TGTGCCAGCAGTCCGTTGGGACAGGGTGCGAACTATGGCTACACCTTC.

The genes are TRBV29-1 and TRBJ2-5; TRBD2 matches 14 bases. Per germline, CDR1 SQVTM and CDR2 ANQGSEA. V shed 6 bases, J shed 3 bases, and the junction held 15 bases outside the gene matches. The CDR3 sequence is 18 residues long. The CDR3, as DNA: TGCAGCGTCCTTCGGAGGGGACTAGCGGGAGTAGGGAAAGAGACCCAGTACTTC. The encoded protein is CSVLRRGLAGVGKETQYF. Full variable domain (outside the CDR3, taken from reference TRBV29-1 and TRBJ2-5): SAVISQKPSRDICQRGTSLTIQCQVDSQVTMMFWYRQQPGQSLTLIATANQGSEATYESGFVIDKFPISRPNLTFSTLTVSNMSPEDSSIYLCSVLRRGLAGVGKETQYFGPGTRLLVL.

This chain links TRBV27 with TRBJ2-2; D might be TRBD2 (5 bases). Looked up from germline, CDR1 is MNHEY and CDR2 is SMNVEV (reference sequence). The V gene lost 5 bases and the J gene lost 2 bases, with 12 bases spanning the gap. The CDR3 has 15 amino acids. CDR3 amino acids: CASSPRGHNTGELFF. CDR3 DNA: TGTGCCAGCAGTCCTCGCGGGCACAACACCGGGGAGCTGTTTTTT.

This chain's CDR3 is CATSDGGQGGEKLFF. CDR3 DNA sequence: TGTGCCACCAGTGATGGTGGGCAGGGGGGTGAAAAACTGTTTTTT. V is TRBV24-1 and J is TRBJ1-4; 7 bases match TRBD1. Germline V gene lookup returns CDR1 KGHDR and CDR2 SFDVKD. V was clipped by 3 bases and J by 7 bases; unmatched bases: 7. There are 15 residues in the CDR3.

The CDR3 region has the DNA TGTGCCAGCATTAACTCTGGGGCCAACGTCCTGACTTTC. This codes for CASINSGANVLTF. The chain has TRBV2 and TRBJ2-6; D gene uncertain. V was shortened by 7 bases and J by 0 bases, with 4 bases between the two germline ends. The germline V gene has CDR1 SNHLY and CDR2 FYNNEI. The CDR3 is made up of 13 amino acids. The variable domain in full, with the rest retrieved from reference TRBV2 and TRBJ2-6, is EPEVTQTPSHQVTQMGQEVILRCVPISNHLYFYWYRQILGQKVEFLVSFYNNEISEKSEIFDDQFSVERPDGSNFTLKIRSTKLEDSAMYFCASINSGANVLTFGAGSRLTVL.

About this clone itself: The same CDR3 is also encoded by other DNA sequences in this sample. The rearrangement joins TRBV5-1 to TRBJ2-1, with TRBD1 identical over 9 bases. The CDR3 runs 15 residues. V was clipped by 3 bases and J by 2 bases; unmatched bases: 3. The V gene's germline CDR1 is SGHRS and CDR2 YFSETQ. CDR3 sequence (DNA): TGCGCCAGCAGCTCCGGGACAGGGACCTACAATGAGCAGTTCTTC. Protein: CASSSGTGTYNEQFF.

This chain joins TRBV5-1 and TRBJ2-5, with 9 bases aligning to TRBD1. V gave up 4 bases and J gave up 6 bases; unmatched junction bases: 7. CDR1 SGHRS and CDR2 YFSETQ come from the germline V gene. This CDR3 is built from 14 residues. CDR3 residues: CASSRTGEEKTQYF. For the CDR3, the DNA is TGCGCCAGCAGCAGGACAGGGGAGGAGAAGACCCAGTACTTC.

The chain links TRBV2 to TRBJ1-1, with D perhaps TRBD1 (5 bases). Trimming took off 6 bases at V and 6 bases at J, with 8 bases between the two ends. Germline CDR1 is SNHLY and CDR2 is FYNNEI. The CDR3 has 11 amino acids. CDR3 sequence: CASSETAEAFF. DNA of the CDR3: TGTGCCAGCAGCGAGACAGCTGAAGCTTTCTTT.

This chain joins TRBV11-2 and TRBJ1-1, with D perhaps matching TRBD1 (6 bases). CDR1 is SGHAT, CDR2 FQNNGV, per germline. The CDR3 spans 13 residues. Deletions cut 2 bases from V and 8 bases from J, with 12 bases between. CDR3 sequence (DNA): TGTGCCAGCAGCTTATCTGGGGGCAGAGAAGCTTTCTTT. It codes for CASSLSGGREAFF.

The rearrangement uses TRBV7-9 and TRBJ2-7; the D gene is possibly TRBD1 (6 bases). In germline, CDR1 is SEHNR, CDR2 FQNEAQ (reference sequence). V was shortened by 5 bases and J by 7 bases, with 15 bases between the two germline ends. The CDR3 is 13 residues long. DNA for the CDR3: TGTGCCAGCAGCGCGACAGGTCAGTGGGAGCAGTACTTC. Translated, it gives CASSATGQWEQYF.

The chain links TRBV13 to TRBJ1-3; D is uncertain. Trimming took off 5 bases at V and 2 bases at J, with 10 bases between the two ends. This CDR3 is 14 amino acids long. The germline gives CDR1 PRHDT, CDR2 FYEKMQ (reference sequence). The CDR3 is CASSPTKTGNTIYF. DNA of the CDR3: TGTGCCAGCAGCCCGACAAAGACTGGAAACACCATATATTTT.

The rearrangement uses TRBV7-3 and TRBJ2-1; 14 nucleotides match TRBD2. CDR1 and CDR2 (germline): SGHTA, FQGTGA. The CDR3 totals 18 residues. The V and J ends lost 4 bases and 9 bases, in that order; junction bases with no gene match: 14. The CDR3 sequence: CASSSVPTSGGAIPEQFF. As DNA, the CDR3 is TGTGCCAGCAGCTCCGTACCGACTAGCGGGGGGGCCATTCCTGAGCAGTTCTTC.

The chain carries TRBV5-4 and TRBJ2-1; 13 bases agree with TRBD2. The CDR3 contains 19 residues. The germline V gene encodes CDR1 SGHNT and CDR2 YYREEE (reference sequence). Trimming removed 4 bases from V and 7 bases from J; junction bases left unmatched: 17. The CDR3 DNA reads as TGTGCCAGCAGCCCCAGGGACTTTGGACTAGCGGGAGCGAGTAATGAGCAGTTCTTC. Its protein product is CASSPRDFGLAGASNEQFF. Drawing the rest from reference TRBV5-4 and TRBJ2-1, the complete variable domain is ETGVTQSPTHLIKTRGQQVTLRCSSQSGHNTVSWYQQALGQGPQFIFQYYREEENGRGNFPPRFSGLQFPNYSSELNVNALELDDSALYLCASSPRDFGLAGASNEQFFGPGTRLTVL.

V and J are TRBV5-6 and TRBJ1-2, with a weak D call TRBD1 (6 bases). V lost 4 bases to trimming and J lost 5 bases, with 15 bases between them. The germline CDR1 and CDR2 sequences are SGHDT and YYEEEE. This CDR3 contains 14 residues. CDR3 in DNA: TGTGCCAGCAGCCCTGGGGGCCTCTTATATGGCTACACCTTC. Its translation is CASSPGGLLYGYTF.

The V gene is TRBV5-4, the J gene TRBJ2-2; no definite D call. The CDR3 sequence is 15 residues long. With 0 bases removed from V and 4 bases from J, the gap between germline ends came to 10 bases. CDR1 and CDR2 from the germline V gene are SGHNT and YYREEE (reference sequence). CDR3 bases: TGTGCCAGCAGCTTGGCCCCTGGAGTCACCGGGGAGCTGTTTTTT. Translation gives CASSLAPGVTGELFF.

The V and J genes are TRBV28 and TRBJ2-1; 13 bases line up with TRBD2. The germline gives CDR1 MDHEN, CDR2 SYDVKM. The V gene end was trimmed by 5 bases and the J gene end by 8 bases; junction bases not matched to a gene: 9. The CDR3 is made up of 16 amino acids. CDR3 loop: CASSRTSGGLLDEQFF. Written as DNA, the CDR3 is TGTGCCAGCAGTCGGACTAGCGGGGGCCTTTTGGATGAGCAGTTCTTC.

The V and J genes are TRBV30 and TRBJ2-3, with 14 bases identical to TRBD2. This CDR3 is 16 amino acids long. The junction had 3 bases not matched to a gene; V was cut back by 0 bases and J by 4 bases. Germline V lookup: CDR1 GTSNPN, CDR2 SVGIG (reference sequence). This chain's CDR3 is CAWSVGTSGRADTQYF. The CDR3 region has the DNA TGTGCCTGGAGTGTAGGGACTAGCGGGAGAGCAGATACGCAGTATTTT.

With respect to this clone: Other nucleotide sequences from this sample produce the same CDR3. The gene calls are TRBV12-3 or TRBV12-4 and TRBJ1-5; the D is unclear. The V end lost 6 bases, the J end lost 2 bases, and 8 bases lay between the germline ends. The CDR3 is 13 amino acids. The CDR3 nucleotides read TGTGCCAGCAGCCTAACGGGCAATCAGCCCCAGCATTTT. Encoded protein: CASSLTGNQPQHF.

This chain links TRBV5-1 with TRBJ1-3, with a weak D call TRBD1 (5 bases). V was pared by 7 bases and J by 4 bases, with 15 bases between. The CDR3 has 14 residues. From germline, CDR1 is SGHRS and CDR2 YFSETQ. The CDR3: CASSLDTTGNTIYF. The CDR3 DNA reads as TGCGCCAGCTCGTTGGACACTACAGGAAACACCATATATTTT.